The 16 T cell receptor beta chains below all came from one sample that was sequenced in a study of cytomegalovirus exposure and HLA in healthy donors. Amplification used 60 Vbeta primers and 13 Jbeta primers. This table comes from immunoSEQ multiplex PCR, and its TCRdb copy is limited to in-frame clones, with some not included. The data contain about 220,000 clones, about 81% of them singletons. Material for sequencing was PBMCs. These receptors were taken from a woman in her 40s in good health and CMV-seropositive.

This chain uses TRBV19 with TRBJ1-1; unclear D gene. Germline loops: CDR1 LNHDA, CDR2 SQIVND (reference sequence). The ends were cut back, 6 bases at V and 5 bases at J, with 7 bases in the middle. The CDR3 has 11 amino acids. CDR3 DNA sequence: TGTGCCAGTAGACAGAGAACTGAAGCTTTCTTT. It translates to CASRQRTEAFF.

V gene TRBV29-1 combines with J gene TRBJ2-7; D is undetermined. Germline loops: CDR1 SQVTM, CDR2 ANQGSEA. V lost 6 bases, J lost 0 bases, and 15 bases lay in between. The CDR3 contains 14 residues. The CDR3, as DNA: TGCAGCGTCGAGGCAGTCGGTAACTCCTACGAGCAGTACTTC. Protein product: CSVEAVGNSYEQYF.

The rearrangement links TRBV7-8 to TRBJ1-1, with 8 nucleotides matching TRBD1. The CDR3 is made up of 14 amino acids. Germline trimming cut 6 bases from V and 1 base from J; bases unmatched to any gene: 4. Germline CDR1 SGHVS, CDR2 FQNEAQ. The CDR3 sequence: CASRGDRRNTEAFF. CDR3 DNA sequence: TGTGCCAGCAGGGGGGACAGGAGGAACACTGAAGCTTTCTTT.

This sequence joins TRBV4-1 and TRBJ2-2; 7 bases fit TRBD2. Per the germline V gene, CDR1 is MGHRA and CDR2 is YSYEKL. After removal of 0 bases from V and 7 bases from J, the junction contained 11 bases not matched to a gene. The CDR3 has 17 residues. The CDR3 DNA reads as TGCGCCAGCAGCCAAGAGAAACTAGCGAGGAGGGGCGGGGAGCTGTTTTTT. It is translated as CASSQEKLARRGGELFF.

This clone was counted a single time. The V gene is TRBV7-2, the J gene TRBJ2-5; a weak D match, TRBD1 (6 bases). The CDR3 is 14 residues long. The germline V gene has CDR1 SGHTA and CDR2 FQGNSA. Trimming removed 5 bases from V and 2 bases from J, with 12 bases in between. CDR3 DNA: TGTGCCAGCAGCCTTTGGGGGCTTCAAGAGACCCAGTACTTC. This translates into CASSLWGLQETQYF. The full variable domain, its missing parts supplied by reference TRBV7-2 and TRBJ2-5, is GAGVSQSPSNKVTEKGKDVELRCDPISGHTALYWYRQSLGQGLEFLIYFQGNSAPDKSGLPSDRFSAERTGGSVSTLTIQRTQQEDSAVYLCASSLWGLQETQYFGPGTRLLVL.

The CDR3 DNA reads as TGTGCCAGCACGGGACAGTTCTTAAGCACAGATACGCAGTATTTT. Translated, it gives CASTGQFLSTDTQYF. V usage is TRBV6-1 and J usage is TRBJ2-3; 7 positions match TRBD1. CDR3 size: 15 residues. V shed 7 bases and J 0 bases; nucleotides not matched to a gene: 7. The germline gives CDR1 MNHNS, CDR2 SASEGT.

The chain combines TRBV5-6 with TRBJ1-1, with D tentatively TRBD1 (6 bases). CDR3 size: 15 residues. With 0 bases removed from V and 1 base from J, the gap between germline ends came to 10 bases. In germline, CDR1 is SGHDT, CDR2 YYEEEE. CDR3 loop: CASSLVGGSNTEAFF. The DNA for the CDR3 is TGTGCCAGCAGCTTGGTTGGGGGCTCGAACACTGAAGCTTTCTTT. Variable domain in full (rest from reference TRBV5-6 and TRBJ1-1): DAGVTQSPTHLIKTRGQQVTLRCSPKSGHDTVSWYQQALGQGPQFIFQYYEEEERQRGNFPDRFSGHQFPNYSSELNVNALLLGDSALYLCASSLVGGSNTEAFFGQGTRLTVV.

The CDR3: CASSLEEHEQYF. In DNA, the CDR3 is TGTGCCAGCAGCTTGGAAGAGCACGAGCAGTACTTC. The V gene is TRBV5-6, the J gene TRBJ2-5; D not resolved. The last part of the DNA fits TRBJ2-7 better; the J call may be wrong. CDR1 and CDR2 (germline): SGHDT, YYEEEE. There are 12 residues in the CDR3.

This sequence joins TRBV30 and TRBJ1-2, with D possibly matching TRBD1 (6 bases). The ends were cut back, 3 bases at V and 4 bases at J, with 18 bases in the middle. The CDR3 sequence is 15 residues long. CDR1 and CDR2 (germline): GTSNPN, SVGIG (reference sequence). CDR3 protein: CAWSSLIGTIYGYTF. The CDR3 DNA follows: TGTGCCTGGAGCTCCTTAATCGGGACAATCTATGGCTACACCTTC.

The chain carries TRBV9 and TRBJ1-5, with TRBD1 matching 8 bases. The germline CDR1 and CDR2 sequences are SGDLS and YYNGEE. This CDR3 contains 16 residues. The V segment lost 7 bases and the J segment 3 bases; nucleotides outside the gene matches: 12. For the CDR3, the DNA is TGTGCCAGCTCCCCAGGGCAGGGGGCGGCCAATCAGCCCCAGCATTTT. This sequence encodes CASSPGQGAANQPQHF.

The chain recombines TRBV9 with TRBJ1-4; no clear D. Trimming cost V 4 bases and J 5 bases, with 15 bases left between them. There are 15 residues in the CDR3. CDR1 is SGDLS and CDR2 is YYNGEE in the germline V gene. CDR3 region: CASSLRAEMNEKLFF. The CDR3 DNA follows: TGTGCCAGCAGCCTGAGGGCGGAGATGAATGAAAAACTGTTTTTT.

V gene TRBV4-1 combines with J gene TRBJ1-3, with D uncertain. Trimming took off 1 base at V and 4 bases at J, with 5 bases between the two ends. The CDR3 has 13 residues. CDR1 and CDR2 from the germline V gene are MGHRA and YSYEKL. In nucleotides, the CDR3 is TGCGCCAGCAGCCAAGGAGGGGGAAACACCATATATTTT. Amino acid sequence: CASSQGGGNTIYF.

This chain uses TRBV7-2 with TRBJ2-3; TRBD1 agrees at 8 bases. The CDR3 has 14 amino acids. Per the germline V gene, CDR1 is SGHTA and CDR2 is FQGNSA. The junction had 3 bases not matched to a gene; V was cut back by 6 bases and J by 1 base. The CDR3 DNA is TGTGCCAGCAGGGTGGACAGGGGCACAGATACGCAGTATTTT. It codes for CASRVDRGTDTQYF.

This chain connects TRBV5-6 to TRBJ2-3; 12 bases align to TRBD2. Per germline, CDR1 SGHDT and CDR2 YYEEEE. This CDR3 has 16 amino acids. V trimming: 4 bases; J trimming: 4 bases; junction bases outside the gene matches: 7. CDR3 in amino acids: CASSPTSGSAADTQYF. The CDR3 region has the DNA TGTGCCAGCAGCCCGACTAGCGGGAGTGCGGCAGATACGCAGTATTTT. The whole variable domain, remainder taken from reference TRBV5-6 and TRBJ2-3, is DAGVTQSPTHLIKTRGQQVTLRCSPKSGHDTVSWYQQALGQGPQFIFQYYEEEERQRGNFPDRFSGHQFPNYSSELNVNALLLGDSALYLCASSPTSGSAADTQYFGPGTRLTVL.

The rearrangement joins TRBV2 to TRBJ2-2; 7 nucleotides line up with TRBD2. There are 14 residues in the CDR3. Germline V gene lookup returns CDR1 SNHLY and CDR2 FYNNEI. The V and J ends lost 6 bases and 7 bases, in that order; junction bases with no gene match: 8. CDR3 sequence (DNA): TGTGCCAGCAGGGGGGGGGAGCCCAACGGGGAGCTGTTTTTT. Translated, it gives CASRGGEPNGELFF.

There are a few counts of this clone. The CDR3 spells CASSNGNRYQPQHF. The CDR3 coding sequence is TGTGCCAGCAGCAACGGGAATCGATATCAGCCCCAGCATTTT. This chain connects TRBV27 to TRBJ1-5; no clear D. V lost 6 bases, J lost 5 bases, and 14 bases lay in between. This CDR3 spans 14 amino acids. Germline values: CDR1 MNHEY, CDR2 SMNVEV (reference sequence).